These 4 T cell receptor beta chains came from one sample sequenced in a study of human T cells and chemical hapten exposure. TCRdb fed the RACE reads into MiXCR, producing one record per CDR3 protein. Among more than 95,000 distinct CDR3 sequences listed, about 28% were seen once. As to time point: patch test 3, about 24 weeks after DPC sensitization. Treatment: therapeutic diphenylcyclopropenone sensitization with weekly scalp DPC. The sample was whole blood, taken in connection with sensitization to the hapten diphenylcyclopropenone (DPC). These receptors all come from a middle-aged man with alopecia areata. Some clones in this sample may be carry-over from other donors' samples.

The table lists this clonotype with a few counts. The rearrangement joins TRBV7-9 to TRBJ2-3; possible D gene TRBD1, 5 bases. Germline V gene sequence: CDR1 SEHNR, CDR2 FQNEAQ (reference sequence). The CDR3 loop spans 15 amino acids. Trimming left V 5 bases short and J 0 bases short, with 12 bases between. CDR3 DNA: TGTGCCAGCAGCGGGGCCAGCCTTAGCACAGATACGCAGTATTTT. Translated: CASSGASLSTDTQYF.

The rearrangement uses TRBV28 and TRBJ1-5; perhaps TRBD1 as D (6 bases). CDR3 length equals 17 residues. V lost 1 base and J 1 base, leaving 14 bases between the germline ends. Per germline, CDR1 MDHEN and CDR2 SYDVKM. CDR3 coding DNA: TGTGCCAGCAGTTTATTGGTAGGAGGGGGAAGCAATCAGCCCCAGCATTTT. As protein: CASSLLVGGGSNQPQHF.

This chain uses TRBV14 with TRBJ1-6; D remains ambiguous. Germline CDR1 and CDR2: SGHDN and FVKESK. The V end was cut by 0 bases, the J end by 7 bases, with 16 bases between. The CDR3 loop spans 17 amino acids. CDR3 amino acids: CASSQEGGSRRNSPLHF. In DNA, the CDR3 is TGTGCCAGCAGCCAAGAAGGAGGGTCGAGAAGGAATTCACCCCTCCACTTT.

This clonotype was detected a few times. This chain links TRBV6-5 with TRBJ2-1; 8 bases line up with TRBD2. CDR3 length: 16 residues. CDR1 MNHEY and CDR2 SVGAGI come from the germline V gene. The J segment lost 6 bases and the V segment lost 6 bases, leaving 13 bases of the junction unmatched. The CDR3 loop reads CASRGFTRGLANEQFF. The CDR3 DNA follows: TGTGCCAGCAGAGGGTTTACTCGAGGACTAGCCAATGAGCAGTTCTTC.